The TCR beta chain under discussion was sequenced for a study of molecular identifiers for immune sequencing clone quantification. This clonotype was observed at least ten times. TCRdb recomputed calls from the PCR reads with MiXCR, one row per CDR3 protein. The sample has approximately 550,000 distinct CDR3 sequences, 20% to 25% seen once. The CDR3 runs 15 residues. Per the germline V gene, CDR1 is MNHEY and CDR2 is SVGEGT. Between the trimmed V and J ends, which lost 10 bases and 0 bases, there was a span of 18 bases. Sequencing was carried out using naive CD8+ T cells from blood, with Jurkat cell RNA spiked in. Subset: FACS-sorted CD8+CD4-CCR7+CD45RA+ naive T cells. The V and J genes are TRBV6-2 or TRBV6-3 and TRBJ1-1; D not certain. This clonotype was obtained from a human donor in good health. Some libraries in this study had Jurkat cell RNA spiked in. The DNA of the CDR3 is TGTGCCACCAACCCCTCAGGAGTAGTGAACACTGAAGCTTTCTTT. It specifies CATNPSGVVNTEAFF.